These 17 T cell receptor beta chains originate from one sample sequenced in a study of naive and memory T cell subsets. Two oligonucleotides, mixed equimolar, formed the beta constant-region primer covering TRBC1 and TRBC2. The ligated cDNA underwent four PCR rounds using SP2 and nested alpha and beta constant-region primers. TCRdb itself ran the UMI-ligation and nested PCR reads through MiXCR, one entry per CDR3 protein. The sample has over 20,000 distinct CDR3 sequences; around 10% are singletons. The source material was central memory CD8+ T cells from blood. The receptors were sampled from a human donor in good health.

This clonotype turned up a few times. The chain uses TRBV6-1 and TRBJ2-1; no firm D call. The CDR3 has 13 amino acids. V lost 4 bases, J lost 5 bases, and 9 bases lay in between. CDR1 and CDR2 (germline): MNHNS, SASEGT. The CDR3 sequence is CASSARENNEQFF. The CDR3 DNA follows: TGTGCCAGCAGTGCTAGGGAAAACAATGAGCAGTTCTTC.

The chain is built from TRBV28 and TRBJ2-7; TRBD1 might be the D (6 bases). CDR1 MDHEN and CDR2 SYDVKM come from the germline V gene. V shed 5 bases and J shed 6 bases, with 20 bases lying between them. The length of the CDR3 is 15 residues. The CDR3 DNA is TGTGCCAGCAGTGTGGCGACCCGGACAGTAGGCGAGCAGTACTTC. Translation gives CASSVATRTVGEQYF.

This clonotype was picked up a small number of times. The chain employs TRBV6-2 or TRBV6-3 and TRBJ2-1; tentative D call: TRBD2 (6 bases). The CDR3 length is 18 residues. The V end was cut by 0 bases, the J end by 8 bases, with 23 bases between. Germline CDR1 is MNHEY and CDR2 is SVGEGT. In nucleotides, the CDR3 is TGTGCCAGCAGTTACTCGATTGGCGGCGGGGAAAATAGGGATGAGCAGTTCTTC. Protein: CASSYSIGGGENRDEQFF.

This clonotype was seen many times. V gene TRBV5-1 combines with J gene TRBJ2-1; weak D call: TRBD2 (5 bases). The CDR3 extends over 14 amino acids. The V end was cut by 0 bases, the J end by 8 bases, with 12 bases between. Per germline, CDR1 SGHRS and CDR2 YFSETQ. In DNA form, the CDR3 reads TGCGCCAGCAGCTTGGTAGGTATGGAGGATGAGCAGTTCTTC. Its translation: CASSLVGMEDEQFF.

This clonotype was detected only a few times. In DNA form, the CDR3 reads TGTGCCAGCAGTTACTTGAGCGCCAATGAGCAGTTCTTC. Its protein product is CASSYLSANEQFF. The rearrangement links TRBV6-5 to TRBJ2-1; no definite D call. There are 13 residues in the CDR3. CDR1 and CDR2 from the germline V gene are MNHEY and SVGAGI. V lost 1 base to trimming and J lost 6 bases, with 7 bases between them.

The table lists this clonotype with many counts. The genes are TRBV9 and TRBJ2-5, with a tentative D call TRBD1 (6 bases). CDR3 size: 16 residues. Per the germline V gene, CDR1 is SGDLS and CDR2 is YYNGEE. V lost 0 bases and J 7 bases, leaving 19 bases between the germline ends. The CDR3 DNA reads TGTGCCAGCAGCGTAGGGACTTCGGGACACCCCGGGACCCAGTACTTC. Its protein product is CASSVGTSGHPGTQYF. The whole variable domain, remainder taken from reference TRBV9 and TRBJ2-5, is DSGVTQTPKHLITATGQRVTLRCSPRSGDLSVYWYQQSLDQGLQFLIQYYNGEERAKGNILERFSAQQFPDLHSELNLSSLELGDSALYFCASSVGTSGHPGTQYFGPGTRLLVL.

The table lists this clonotype with a few counts. V usage is TRBV7-8 and J usage is TRBJ2-1, with D unresolved. The V gene's germline CDR1 is SGHVS and CDR2 FQNEAQ. V was pared by 1 base and J by 8 bases, with 9 bases between. The CDR3 spans 13 residues. The CDR3 DNA reads TGTGCCAGCAGCTTAGTTTTAGCTGATGAGCAGTTCTTC. Encoded protein: CASSLVLADEQFF.

This chain links TRBV10-2 with TRBJ1-1, with D perhaps TRBD1 (6 bases). With 3 bases removed from V and 6 bases from J, the gap between germline ends came to 17 bases. The germline gives CDR1 WSHSY, CDR2 SAAADI. This CDR3 spans 15 amino acids. This CDR3 is CASSERLGGEAEAFF. The DNA for the CDR3 is TGCGCCAGCAGTGAACGACTGGGGGGCGAGGCTGAAGCTTTCTTT.

This clonotype was counted at least ten times. The V call is TRBV7-3, the J call TRBJ1-1; D perhaps matches TRBD1 (6 bases). This CDR3 has 14 amino acids. CDR1 and CDR2 from the germline V gene are SGHTA and FQGTGA. The V end lost 5 bases, the J end lost 1 base, and 11 bases lay between the germline ends. This CDR3 reads CASSAGGTNTEAFF. The CDR3 DNA follows: TGTGCCAGCAGCGCGGGGGGCACGAACACTGAAGCTTTCTTT. Full variable domain (missing parts from reference TRBV7-3 and TRBJ1-1): GAGVSQTPSNKVTEKGKYVELRCDPISGHTALYWYRQSLGQGPEFLIYFQGTGAADDSGLPNDRFFAVRPEGSVSTLKIQRTERGDSAVYLCASSAGGTNTEAFFGQGTRLTVV.

At least ten counts were recorded for this clonotype. The chain recombines TRBV28 with TRBJ1-2, with a weak D call TRBD1 (6 bases). V was pared by 6 bases and J by 6 bases, with 14 bases between. CDR3 length equals 13 residues. Germline loops: CDR1 MDHEN, CDR2 SYDVKM. The CDR3 spells CASSLTGMDGYTF. The CDR3 bases are TGTGCCAGCAGCCTTACAGGGATGGATGGCTACACCTTC.

The CDR3 reads CSAAGLAGGRDVNEQFF. In nucleotides, the CDR3 is TGCAGTGCCGCCGGACTAGCGGGAGGGCGAGATGTGAATGAGCAGTTCTTC. The V and J genes are TRBV20-1 and TRBJ2-1, with TRBD2 identical over 15 bases. J was trimmed by 7 bases and V by 6 bases; bases with no gene match: 13. The CDR3 loop spans 17 amino acids. Looked up from germline, CDR1 is DFQATT and CDR2 is SNEGSKA (reference sequence).

The chain employs TRBV5-1 and TRBJ1-5, with unresolved D. With 0 bases removed from V and 9 bases from J, the gap between germline ends came to 13 bases. Germline assignment: CDR1 SGHRS and CDR2 YFSETQ. The length of the CDR3 is 14 residues. The CDR3 reads CASSLGGLDLPQHF. The CDR3 nucleotides are TGCGCCAGCAGCTTGGGCGGATTGGATCTGCCCCAGCATTTT. Full variable domain (missing parts from reference TRBV5-1 and TRBJ1-5): KAGVTQTPRYLIKTRGQQVTLSCSPISGHRSVSWYQQTPGQGLQFLFEYFSETQRNKGNFPGRFSGRQFSNSRSEMNVSTLELGDSALYLCASSLGGLDLPQHFGDGTRLSIL.

The chain recombines TRBV28 with TRBJ2-6; no clear D. In germline, CDR1 is MDHEN, CDR2 SYDVKM. CDR3 size: 17 residues. V was trimmed by 3 bases and J by 0 bases, leaving 12 bases between them. The CDR3 here is CASSFWVSHSGANVLTF. CDR3 in DNA: TGTGCCAGCAGTTTCTGGGTCAGCCACTCTGGGGCCAACGTCCTGACTTTC. Variable domain in full (rest from reference TRBV28 and TRBJ2-6): DVKVTQSSRYLVKRTGEKVFLECVQDMDHENMFWYRQDPGLGLRLIYFSYDVKMKEKGDIPEGYSVSREKKERFSLILESASTNQTSMYLCASSFWVSHSGANVLTFGAGSRLTVL.

In its sample, this clonotype was seen many times. This rearrangement joins TRBV27 to TRBJ2-3; TRBD2 matches at 7 bases. The CDR3 is 16 amino acids. Per germline, CDR1 MNHEY and CDR2 SMNVEV (reference sequence). V trimming: 3 bases; J trimming: 3 bases; junction bases outside the gene matches: 9. The CDR3 coding sequence is TGTGCCAGCAGTTTCCTACGGCCTAGCGGTACAGATACGCAGTATTTT. This encodes CASSFLRPSGTDTQYF.

This clonotype was observed many times. This chain connects TRBV24-1 to TRBJ2-2; 10 bases line up with TRBD1. V lost 10 bases, J lost 3 bases, and 7 bases stayed unmatched. CDR3 length equals 15 residues. CDR1 is KGHDR and CDR2 is SFDVKD in the germline V gene. The CDR3 sequence is CATSTGQGDTGELFF. The CDR3 bases are TGTGCCACATCCACCGGACAGGGGGACACCGGGGAGCTGTTTTTT.

This clonotype was seen ten or more times. V and J are TRBV4-3 and TRBJ2-7; possibly TRBD1 or TRBD2 for D (5 bases each). Germline CDR1 is LGHNA and CDR2 is YSLEER. Trimming stripped 4 bases from V and 3 bases from J, with 19 bases between. This CDR3 is 16 amino acids long. In nucleotides, the CDR3 is TGCGCCAGCAGCCCAGAAGGCCACGGGGCGCACTACGAGCAGTACTTC. Protein product: CASSPEGHGAHYEQYF.

A note on this clonotype: A much larger clonotype is one base distant, so this may be a read error. The chain couples TRBV2 to TRBJ1-1, with 7 positions matching TRBD1. The germline V gene encodes CDR1 SNHLY and CDR2 FYNNEI. This CDR3 has 13 amino acids. The CDR3 DNA follows: TGTACCAGCAGTGAACCAGGGGGAACTGAAGCTTTCTTT. Translation: CTSSEPGGTEAFF.